This is a list of T cell receptor beta chains from one sample in a study of cytomegalovirus exposure and HLA in healthy donors. Sequenced by immunoSEQ multiplex PCR; TCRdb stores in-frame clones only, minus some. The data show around 130,000 clones, with approximately 75% seen just once and approximately 5.6% held by the top ten. Sequencing input: PBMCs. All receptors derive from a woman aged 40 to 50 in good health and CMV-seropositive. Each CDR3 is given with its conserved first and last residue. The D gene is left open where the match is weak. Clone size is stated in some rows and not others, as once, few, many or a class when expanded.

CDR3 DNA: TGTGCCAGCAGCGTAGAAAATCGGGGAGATTCACCCCTCCACTTT
CDR3 protein: CASSVENRGDSPLHF
J gene: TRBJ1-6
clone size: -
D gene: -
V gene: TRBV9

CDR3 DNA: TGTGCCAGCAGCTTACCCAGGACTAGCGGTAGCTCCTACAATGAGCAGTTCTTC
CDR3 protein: CASSLPRTSGSSYNEQFF
J gene: TRBJ2-1
clone size: -
D gene: TRBD2
V gene: TRBV7-9

CDR3 DNA: TGTGCCAGCAGACCAGACAACAGGGAAATAAAGACCCAGTACTTC
CDR3 protein: CASRPDNREIKTQYF
J gene: TRBJ2-5
clone size: -
D gene: -
V gene: TRBV6-5

CDR3 DNA: TGCGCCAGCAGCCCAAGGACTAGCGGGGGAACCGGGGAGCTGTTTTTT
CDR3 protein: CASSPRTSGGTGELFF
J gene: TRBJ2-2
clone size: -
D gene: TRBD2
V gene: TRBV5-1

CDR3 DNA: TGTGCCAGCAGCTTAGACCGGGCTGGAAACACCATATATTTT
CDR3 protein: CASSLDRAGNTIYF
J gene: TRBJ1-3
clone size: -
D gene: -
V gene: TRBV11-2

CDR3 DNA: TGCGCCAGCAGTGAGTCAGTGACAGGGGTAGATACGCAGTATTTT
CDR3 protein: CASSESVTGVDTQYF
J gene: TRBJ2-3
clone size: -
D gene: TRBD1
V gene: TRBV10-1

CDR3 DNA: TGTGCCAGCTCACCTGGACTAGGAAGCTCCTACGAGCAGTACTTC
CDR3 protein: CASSPGLGSSYEQYF
J gene: TRBJ2-7
clone size: -
D gene: TRBD2
V gene: TRBV18

CDR3 DNA: TGTGCCAGCAGCCCTACATCGACTACAGGGTTCGGCTACACCTTC
CDR3 protein: CASSPTSTTGFGYTF
J gene: TRBJ1-2
clone size: -
D gene: -
V gene: TRBV7-9

CDR3 DNA: TGTGCCAGCAGTTACTTTAGGACTAGCGGCCAAGAGACCCAGTACTTC
CDR3 protein: CASSYFRTSGQETQYF
J gene: TRBJ2-5
clone size: once
D gene: TRBD2
V gene: TRBV6-6

CDR3 DNA: TGTGCCAGCAGTGAAGTATCACAACGAAACTATGGCTACACCTTC
CDR3 protein: CASSEVSQRNYGYTF
J gene: TRBJ1-2
clone size: few
D gene: -
V gene: TRBV2

CDR3 DNA: TGTGCCAGCAGTGGCGGGGGACTAGCGGGGATTTCCTACAATGAGCAGTTCTTC
CDR3 protein: CASSGGGLAGISYNEQFF
J gene: TRBJ2-1
clone size: -
D gene: TRBD2
V gene: TRBV2

CDR3 DNA: TGTGCCAGCAGTTTAGTGTCGGGTGGCTACACCTTC
CDR3 protein: CASSLVSGGYTF
J gene: TRBJ1-2
clone size: -
D gene: -
V gene: TRBV28

CDR3 DNA: TGTGCCAGCAGCCCCTCAGACTATGGCTACACCTTC
CDR3 protein: CASSPSDYGYTF
J gene: TRBJ1-2
clone size: -
D gene: -
V gene: TRBV5-6

CDR3 DNA: TGTGCCAGCAGCCCCTTATTCGTGGACAGGATTGTCGGCGGGGAGCTGTTTTTT
CDR3 protein: CASSPLFVDRIVGGELFF
J gene: TRBJ2-2
clone size: -
D gene: TRBD1
V gene: TRBV5-5

CDR3 DNA: TGTGCCAGCAGTCAACAGGGGTCGGCGGCTGGCTACACCTTC
CDR3 protein: CASSQQGSAAGYTF
J gene: TRBJ1-2
clone size: -
D gene: TRBD1
V gene: TRBV6-5

CDR3 DNA: TGTGCCAGCAGTTTAGAGGAGGCGCCATATCAGCCCCAGCATTTT
CDR3 protein: CASSLEEAPYQPQHF
J gene: TRBJ1-5
clone size: -
D gene: -
V gene: TRBV28

CDR3 DNA: TGTGCCAGCAGCTTAGCCGACAGTCATCAGCCCCAGCATTTT
CDR3 protein: CASSLADSHQPQHF
J gene: TRBJ1-5
clone size: -
D gene: -
V gene: TRBV7-8

CDR3 DNA: TGTGCCAGCAGTTTACCGACAGGGGGGGGAGAGACCCAGTACTTC
CDR3 protein: CASSLPTGGGETQYF
J gene: TRBJ2-5
clone size: -
D gene: TRBD1
V gene: TRBV28

CDR3 DNA: TGTGCCAGCAGCTTAGAAGATCAGCGGAAGGATACGCAGTATTTT
CDR3 protein: CASSLEDQRKDTQYF
J gene: TRBJ2-3
clone size: -
D gene: -
V gene: TRBV7-2

CDR3 DNA: TGCGCCAGCAGCCAAGGGGGGACAGGGGCCACTGAAGCTTTCTTT
CDR3 protein: CASSQGGTGATEAFF
J gene: TRBJ1-1
clone size: -
D gene: TRBD1
V gene: TRBV4-1

CDR3 DNA: TGTGCCAGCAGCTTAGACAGGATCAACTATGGCTACACCTTC
CDR3 protein: CASSLDRINYGYTF
J gene: TRBJ1-2
clone size: -
D gene: -
V gene: TRBV5-4

CDR3 DNA: TGTGCCAGCACTCAACGGGGTAACTATGGCTACACCTTC
CDR3 protein: CASTQRGNYGYTF
J gene: TRBJ1-2
clone size: few
D gene: -
V gene: TRBV6-5

CDR3 DNA: TGTGCCAGTAGTACTAGCGGGAGCACAGATACGCAGTATTTT
CDR3 protein: CASSTSGSTDTQYF
J gene: TRBJ2-3
clone size: -
D gene: TRBD2
V gene: TRBV19

CDR3 DNA: TGTGCCAGCAGTGAATCAGGGCGAGATGGGGATACGCAGTATTTT
CDR3 protein: CASSESGRDGDTQYF
J gene: TRBJ2-3
clone size: -
D gene: -
V gene: TRBV6-1

CDR3 DNA: TGTGCCAGCAGTGGCACGACAGGGGGCGCCTGGTCCGAGCAGTACTTC
CDR3 protein: CASSGTTGGAWSEQYF
J gene: TRBJ2-7
clone size: -
D gene: TRBD1
V gene: TRBV2

CDR3 DNA: TGTGCCAGCAGCGTAGGATCGGGAACCACTAACAATGAGCAGTTCTTC
CDR3 protein: CASSVGSGTTNNEQFF
J gene: TRBJ2-1
clone size: few
D gene: -
V gene: TRBV9

CDR3 DNA: TGTGCCTGGGAGCCCTCGCCAGGGGTACAAGAGACCCAGTACTTC
CDR3 protein: CAWEPSPGVQETQYF
J gene: TRBJ2-5
clone size: -
D gene: -
V gene: TRBV30

CDR3 DNA: TGTGCCAGCAGCTTAGGGGCGGGAGGGCGTGATGAGCAGTTCTTC
CDR3 protein: CASSLGAGGRDEQFF
J gene: TRBJ2-1
clone size: -
D gene: TRBD2
V gene: TRBV7-2

CDR3 DNA: TGTGCCAGCAGCCCGCGGGGACAGGGCTGGGGAAATGAAAAACTGTTTTTT
CDR3 protein: CASSPRGQGWGNEKLFF
J gene: TRBJ1-4
clone size: -
D gene: TRBD1
V gene: TRBV5-6

CDR3 DNA: TGCACCAGCAGCCAAGAACCGACTAGTATATGTTTCGACGAGCAGTACTTC
CDR3 protein: CTSSQEPTSICFDEQYF
J gene: TRBJ2-7
clone size: -
D gene: -
V gene: TRBV1

CDR3 DNA: TGTGCCAGCAGTTCCCGGGACAGGGGACATAAAGCTTTCTTT
CDR3 protein: CASSSRDRGHKAFF
J gene: TRBJ1-1
clone size: few
D gene: TRBD1
V gene: TRBV6-5

CDR3 DNA: TGTGCCAGCTCACCAGTGGGACAGGGCGATGGCTACACCTTC
CDR3 protein: CASSPVGQGDGYTF
J gene: TRBJ1-2
clone size: once
D gene: TRBD1
V gene: TRBV18

CDR3 DNA: TGTGCTAGTGGTTTGGTCGCTAGCGGCACAGATACGCAGTATTTT
CDR3 protein: CASGLVASGTDTQYF
J gene: TRBJ2-3
clone size: -
D gene: -
V gene: TRBV12-5

CDR3 DNA: TGTGCCAGCAGTGAAGGAGTTTATCAAGAGACCCAGTACTTC
CDR3 protein: CASSEGVYQETQYF
J gene: TRBJ2-5
clone size: few
D gene: -
V gene: TRBV2

CDR3 DNA: TGTGCCAGTAGTCTACAGGGTGCCACCGGGGAGCTGTTTTTT
CDR3 protein: CASSLQGATGELFF
J gene: TRBJ2-2
clone size: once
D gene: -
V gene: TRBV19

CDR3 DNA: TGCGCCAGCAGCTTGGAAGGGGTGAACACTGAAGCTTTCTTT
CDR3 protein: CASSLEGVNTEAFF
J gene: TRBJ1-1
clone size: -
D gene: -
V gene: TRBV5-1

CDR3 DNA: TGTGCCAGCAGCCGAGGGTCCACTAATGAAAAACTGTTTTTT
CDR3 protein: CASSRGSTNEKLFF
J gene: TRBJ1-4
clone size: -
D gene: -
V gene: TRBV7-9

CDR3 DNA: TGTGCCAGCAGCTTGGAATTAGCGGGGTTTAGCACAGATACGCAGTATTTT
CDR3 protein: CASSLELAGFSTDTQYF
J gene: TRBJ2-3
clone size: -
D gene: TRBD2
V gene: TRBV5-6

CDR3 DNA: TGTGCCAGCAGTTTGCAGCAGGGCTACACTGAAGCTTTCTTT
CDR3 protein: CASSLQQGYTEAFF
J gene: TRBJ1-1
clone size: -
D gene: -
V gene: TRBV27

CDR3 DNA: TGTGCCAGCAGTGCTCCGGGACAGCACTATGGCTACACCTTC
CDR3 protein: CASSAPGQHYGYTF
J gene: TRBJ1-2
clone size: -
D gene: TRBD1
V gene: TRBV6-4

CDR3 DNA: TGTGCCAGCACCCCTCAGGAGGCGCTGAGGGCAGATACGCAGTATTTT
CDR3 protein: CASTPQEALRADTQYF
J gene: TRBJ2-3
clone size: -
D gene: -
V gene: TRBV11-3

CDR3 DNA: TGTGCCAGTACAACAGGGACGCAGGGTCAGCCCCAGCATTTT
CDR3 protein: CASTTGTQGQPQHF
J gene: TRBJ1-5
clone size: -
D gene: -
V gene: TRBV2

CDR3 DNA: TGTGCCAGCAGCCCTCCTCCGGGACAGGGGTCAGGGGAGACCCAGTACTTC
CDR3 protein: CASSPPPGQGSGETQYF
J gene: TRBJ2-5
clone size: -
D gene: TRBD1
V gene: TRBV4-2

CDR3 DNA: TGCGCCAGCAGCTTGTCAGCGGGGTCCTACAATGAGCAGTTCTTC
CDR3 protein: CASSLSAGSYNEQFF
J gene: TRBJ2-1
clone size: -
D gene: TRBD2
V gene: TRBV5-1

CDR3 DNA: TGTGCCAGCACCCCGGGACAACCGAACACTGAAGCTTTCTTT
CDR3 protein: CASTPGQPNTEAFF
J gene: TRBJ1-1
clone size: -
D gene: -
V gene: TRBV6-1

CDR3 DNA: TGTGCCAGCAGTTTTGAGGGGGCGCGAGACAATGAGCAGTTCTTC
CDR3 protein: CASSFEGARDNEQFF
J gene: TRBJ2-1
clone size: -
D gene: TRBD1
V gene: TRBV5-4

CDR3 DNA: TGTGCCAGCAGCTCGACTGGGAGGGCTCTGGGCACTGAAGCTTTCTTT
CDR3 protein: CASSSTGRALGTEAFF
J gene: TRBJ1-1
clone size: once
D gene: -
V gene: TRBV13

CDR3 DNA: TGCAGCGTGCCGGGACAGGGCGTATCCGGGGAGCTGTTTTTT
CDR3 protein: CSVPGQGVSGELFF
J gene: TRBJ2-2
clone size: -
D gene: TRBD1
V gene: TRBV29-1

CDR3 DNA: TGTGCCACCCTCGGGACTAGCGGATTCTACGAGCAGTACTTC
CDR3 protein: CATLGTSGFYEQYF
J gene: TRBJ2-7
clone size: -
D gene: TRBD2
V gene: TRBV28

CDR3 DNA: TGTGCCAGCAGCCAAACCGCCGTTCCCCAGGATGAGCAGTTCTTC
CDR3 protein: CASSQTAVPQDEQFF
J gene: TRBJ2-1
clone size: -
D gene: -
V gene: TRBV4-2

CDR3 DNA: TGCGCCAGCAGCTTGGAAGCAGCGGGAGGATTTGAGCAGTTCTTC
CDR3 protein: CASSLEAAGGFEQFF
J gene: TRBJ2-1
clone size: -
D gene: TRBD2
V gene: TRBV5-1

CDR3 DNA: TGTGCCATCAGTGAGTCGACGGGGTACTACGAGCAGTACTTC
CDR3 protein: CAISESTGYYEQYF
J gene: TRBJ2-7
clone size: -
D gene: -
V gene: TRBV10-3

CDR3 DNA: TGCGCCAGCAGCCTATTCGGGACTAGGGACACCGGGGAGCTGTTTTTT
CDR3 protein: CASSLFGTRDTGELFF
J gene: TRBJ2-2
clone size: -
D gene: TRBD2
V gene: TRBV5-1

CDR3 DNA: TGTGCTAGCAGCCCTGTTACAGAATCCGGGGAGCTGTTTTTT
CDR3 protein: CASSPVTESGELFF
J gene: TRBJ2-2
clone size: -
D gene: -
V gene: TRBV7-7

CDR3 DNA: TGTGCCAGTAGTGCTCGGACAGGGGGCCAGCATTTT
CDR3 protein: CASSARTGGQHF
J gene: TRBJ1-5
clone size: once
D gene: TRBD1
V gene: TRBV19

CDR3 DNA: TGTGCCAGCAGCCAAGTGTGGGAGGAGCAGTTCTTC
CDR3 protein: CASSQVWEEQFF
J gene: TRBJ2-1
clone size: once
D gene: -
V gene: TRBV14

CDR3 DNA: TGTGCCTGGAGTCCCCGCAATGAGCAGTTCTTC
CDR3 protein: CAWSPRNEQFF
J gene: TRBJ2-1
clone size: -
D gene: -
V gene: TRBV30